One TCR beta chain is described in this entry. During its preparation, the TCRbeta library received unique molecular identifiers. TCRdb passed the PCR reads through MiXCR, listing each CDR3 protein once. The sample has under 250,000 distinct CDR3 sequences, roughly 25% seen once. These data originate in a study of T-cell reconstitution after alpha-beta-depleted transplantation in children. V was shortened by 10 bases and J by 0 bases, with 18 bases between the two germline ends. CDR3 length: 16 residues. The V gene's germline CDR1 is SGHVS and CDR2 FQNEAQ. The J gene is TRBJ1-4, the V gene TRBV7-8, with D uncertain. The sample in question was PBMCs, mostly from graft donor cells, obtained 360 days after TCRalphabeta/CD19-depleted stem cell transplant. The sequence was obtained from a female patient aged 2 to 10 who had a stem cell transplant for congenital amegakaryocytic thrombocytopenia, so the T cells may come from the graft donor. The CDR3 nucleotides are TGTGCCACAAGCCCTATCTACAGAGCAACTAATGAAAAACTGTTTTTT. It yields the protein CATSPIYRATNEKLFF.